One and the same sample provided the 17 T cell receptor beta chains below, sequenced in a study of blood T cell repertoires in COVID-19. Using immunoSEQ multiplex PCR, the repertoire was profiled, and TCRdb retains in-frame clones only, with some absent. The sample lists about 26,000 clones; roughly 80% were seen once. The sample taken for sequencing was peripheral blood. These receptors were obtained from a man aged 45-65 years with active or convalescent COVID-19.

The chain recombines TRBV30 with TRBJ1-2, with D possibly TRBD1 on 6 matching bases. The length of the CDR3 is 13 residues. From germline, CDR1 is GTSNPN and CDR2 SVGIG (reference sequence). The V end was cut by 8 bases, the J end by 0 bases, with 13 bases between. The CDR3 DNA sequence: TGTGCCCGTCAGGGGAGAGCTAACTATGGCTACACCTTC. This codes for CARQGRANYGYTF.

V is TRBV12-3 or TRBV12-4 and J is TRBJ1-5; D unclear. The CDR3 totals 11 residues. The V gene lost 3 bases and the J gene lost 6 bases, with 3 bases spanning the gap. Written as DNA, the CDR3 is TGTGCCAGCAGTTTCGGTCAGCCCCAGCATTTT. Translated, it gives CASSFGQPQHF.

The chain joins TRBV7-3 to TRBJ2-3; 12 bases fit TRBD2. The V gene end was trimmed by 5 bases and the J gene end by 4 bases; junction bases not matched to a gene: 7. Looked up from germline, CDR1 is SGHTA and CDR2 is FQGTGA. The CDR3 extends over 16 amino acids. The CDR3 DNA reads as TGTGCCAGCAGCATACTAGCGGGAGGTGGGGCAGATACGCAGTATTTT. Protein: CASSILAGGGADTQYF.

This chain joins TRBV12-5 and TRBJ1-6; maybe TRBD1 (6 bases). V was shortened by 3 bases and J by 0 bases, with 18 bases between the two germline ends. Germline CDR1 is LGHNT and CDR2 is FRNRAP. This CDR3 comprises 19 residues. The CDR3 coding sequence is TGTGCTAGTGGTTTCCTAGTCCTGCGAGGGGGCTCCTATAATTCACCCCTCCACTTT. Protein sequence: CASGFLVLRGGSYNSPLHF.

This clone appeared once. The CDR3 loop is CASSQEVRERDSYNSPLHF. The CDR3 DNA is TGCGCCAGCAGCCAAGAGGTTAGGGAGAGGGACTCCTATAATTCACCCCTCCACTTT. The chain links TRBV4-1 to TRBJ1-6; D remains unclear. The ends were cut back, 0 bases at V and 0 bases at J, with 15 bases in the middle. The length of the CDR3 is 19 residues. Germline values: CDR1 MGHRA, CDR2 YSYEKL.

The chain is built from TRBV7-9 and TRBJ1-6, with D maybe TRBD1 (6 bases). Germline CDR1 SEHNR, CDR2 FQNEAQ (reference sequence). V was cut by 4 bases and J by 13 bases, with 11 bases left in between. The CDR3 loop spans 12 amino acids. The CDR3, as DNA: TGTGCCAGCAGCTCGGATACAGGGCCCCTCCACTTT. Amino acid sequence: CASSSDTGPLHF.

The chain carries TRBV9 and TRBJ2-7, with 8 bases that match TRBD2. This CDR3 is 14 amino acids long. Unmatched junction bases numbered 4, after V lost 4 bases and J lost 1 base. Looked up from germline, CDR1 is SGDLS and CDR2 is YYNGEE. CDR3 region: CASSRGLVSYEQYF. The CDR3 DNA sequence: TGTGCCAGCAGCCGGGGACTAGTTTCCTACGAGCAGTACTTC.

The chain has TRBV6-5 and TRBJ2-3; TRBD2 matches at 12 bases. Germline V CDR1 and CDR2: MNHEY, SVGAGI. The CDR3 is 15 residues long. With 8 bases clipped from V and 3 bases from J, the junction kept 6 bases outside the gene matches. CDR3 nucleotides: TGTGCCAGCGGTTGGACTAGCGGGATGACAGATACGCAGTATTTT. This codes for CASGWTSGMTDTQYF.

The chain has TRBV5-1 and TRBJ1-2; the D gene is possibly TRBD1 (5 bases). The CDR3 covers 13 residues. Trimming removed 1 base at V and 4 bases at J, with 8 bases between. Germline V gives CDR1 SGHRS, CDR2 YFSETQ. CDR3 protein: CASSLQGGYGYTF. The CDR3 nucleotides are TGCGCCAGCAGCTTGCAGGGTGGCTATGGCTACACCTTC. Full variable domain (missing parts from reference TRBV5-1 and TRBJ1-2): KAGVTQTPRYLIKTRGQQVTLSCSPISGHRSVSWYQQTPGQGLQFLFEYFSETQRNKGNFPGRFSGRQFSNSRSEMNVSTLELGDSALYLCASSLQGGYGYTFGSGTRLTVV.

This clone was observed once. The chain joins TRBV5-4 to TRBJ2-1; 7 nucleotides line up with TRBD2. Germline CDR1 and CDR2: SGHNT and YYREEE (reference sequence). CDR3 length: 15 amino acids. V lost 1 base to trimming and J lost 9 bases; unmatched junction nucleotides: 10. CDR3 region: CASSLWRGGRGEQFF. The CDR3 DNA is TGTGCCAGCAGCTTGTGGCGGGGAGGGAGGGGTGAGCAGTTCTTC. The whole variable domain, filled in from reference TRBV5-4 and TRBJ2-1, reads ETGVTQSPTHLIKTRGQQVTLRCSSQSGHNTVSWYQQALGQGPQFIFQYYREEENGRGNFPPRFSGLQFPNYSSELNVNALELDDSALYLCASSLWRGGRGEQFFGPGTRLTVL.

The genes are TRBV18 and TRBJ1-1; D not certain. Germline CDR1 reads KGHSH; CDR2 reads LQKENI. The CDR3 is made up of 12 amino acids. V lost 2 bases and J lost 8, with 9 bases in between. The CDR3 DNA follows: TGTGCCAGCTCACCAGAGAGGAAAGAAGCTTTCTTT. Protein product: CASSPERKEAFF.

The chain is built from TRBV28 and TRBJ2-5, with 15 bases aligning to TRBD2. The junction had 9 bases not matched to a gene; V was cut back by 6 bases and J by 4 bases. Germline values: CDR1 MDHEN, CDR2 SYDVKM. This CDR3 region has 17 residues. CDR3: CASSGLAGGLLRETQYF. In DNA, the CDR3 is TGTGCCAGCAGCGGACTAGCGGGGGGGCTTTTGCGAGAGACCCAGTACTTC.

This clone was counted a single time. This rearrangement joins TRBV7-9 to TRBJ2-2, with 10 bases fitting TRBD2. This CDR3 contains 19 residues. J lost 6 bases, V lost 3 bases, and 16 bases had no gene match. The germline V gene has CDR1 SEHNR and CDR2 FQNEAQ (reference sequence). The CDR3, as DNA: TGTGCCAGCAGCTTCCCCTCGAGAAGGGCTAGCGGGAGTCCCGGGGAGCTGTTTTTT. Amino acid sequence: CASSFPSRRASGSPGELFF.

The chain is built from TRBV15 and TRBJ2-3; D is perhaps TRBD1 (5 bases). The germline V gene encodes CDR1 LNHNV and CDR2 YYDKDF (reference sequence). The CDR3 is made up of 14 amino acids. Deletions cut 5 bases from V and 0 bases from J, with 9 bases between. CDR3 in amino acids: CATSRRQSTDTQYF. The CDR3 region has the DNA TGTGCCACCAGCCGTAGACAGAGCACAGATACGCAGTATTTT.

As DNA, the CDR3 is TGTGCCATCAGTGAGTCGGGACAGGGGGCCACTGAAGCTTTCTTT. As protein: CAISESGQGATEAFF. The chain recombines TRBV10-3 with TRBJ1-1; 12 bases map to TRBD1. The CDR3 consists of 15 residues. CDR1 is ENHRY, CDR2 SYGVKD, per germline. Losses at the gene ends were 0 bases for V and 4 bases for J; bases not matched to a gene: 0.

This sequence joins TRBV10-2 and TRBJ2-1, with TRBD2 matching over 10 bases. The CDR3 loop spans 15 amino acids. Germline V gene data show CDR1 as WSHSY and CDR2 as SAAADI. V was pared by 10 bases and J by 6 bases, with 12 bases of the junction left unmatched. CDR3 protein: CATTPLAGVLNEQFF. The CDR3 DNA is TGCGCCACGACGCCCCTAGCGGGAGTACTCAATGAGCAGTTCTTC.

The chain has TRBV7-9 and TRBJ2-3; no reliable D call. The V gene's germline CDR1 is SEHNR and CDR2 FQNEAQ (reference sequence). The germline V and J ends were trimmed by 3 bases and 1 base, with 5 bases remaining between them. CDR3 length: 13 amino acids. The CDR3 DNA is TGTGCCAGCAGCTTGCTAGGCACAGATACGCAGTATTTT. Its translation is CASSLLGTDTQYF.